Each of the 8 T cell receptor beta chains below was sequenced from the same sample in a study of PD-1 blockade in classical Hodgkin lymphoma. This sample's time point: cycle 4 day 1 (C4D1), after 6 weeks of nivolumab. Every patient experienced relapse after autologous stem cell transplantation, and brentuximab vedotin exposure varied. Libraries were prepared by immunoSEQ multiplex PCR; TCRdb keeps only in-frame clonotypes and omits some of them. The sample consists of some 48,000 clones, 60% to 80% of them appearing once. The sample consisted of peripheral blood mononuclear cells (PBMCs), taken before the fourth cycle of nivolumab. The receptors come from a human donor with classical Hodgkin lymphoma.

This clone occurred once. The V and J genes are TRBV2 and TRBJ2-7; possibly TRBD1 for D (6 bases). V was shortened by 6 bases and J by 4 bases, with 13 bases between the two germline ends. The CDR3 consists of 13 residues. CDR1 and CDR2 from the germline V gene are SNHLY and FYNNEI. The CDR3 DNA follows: TGTGCCAGCAGGGAGGACAGAGGGTACGAGCAGTACTTC. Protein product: CASREDRGYEQYF.

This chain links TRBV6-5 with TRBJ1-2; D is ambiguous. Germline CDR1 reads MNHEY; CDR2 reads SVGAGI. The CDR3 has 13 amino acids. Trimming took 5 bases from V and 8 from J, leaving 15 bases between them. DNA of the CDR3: TGTGCCAGCAGTCCATCGGGCGCCTGGGGCTACACCTTC. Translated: CASSPSGAWGYTF.

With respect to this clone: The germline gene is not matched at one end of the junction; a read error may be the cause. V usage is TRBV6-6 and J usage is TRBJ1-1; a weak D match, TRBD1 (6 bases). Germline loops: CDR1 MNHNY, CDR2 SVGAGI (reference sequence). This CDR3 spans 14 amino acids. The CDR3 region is CAISRRGVGTEAFF. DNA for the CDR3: TGTGCCATCAGTCGAAGGGGGGTCGGCACTGAAGCTTTCTTT.

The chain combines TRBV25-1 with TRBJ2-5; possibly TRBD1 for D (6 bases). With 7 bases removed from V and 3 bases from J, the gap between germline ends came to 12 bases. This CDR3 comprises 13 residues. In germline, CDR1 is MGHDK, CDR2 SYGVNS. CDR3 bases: TGTGCCAGCAATAGGCCAGGGGAAGAGACCCAGTACTTC. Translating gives CASNRPGEETQYF.

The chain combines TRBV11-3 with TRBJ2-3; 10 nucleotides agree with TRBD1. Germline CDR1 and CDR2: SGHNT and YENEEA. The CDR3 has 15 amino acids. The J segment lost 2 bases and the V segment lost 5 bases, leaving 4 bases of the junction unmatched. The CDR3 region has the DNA TGTGCCAGCAGCCAAGGGACAGGGGTCACAGATACGCAGTATTTT. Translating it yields CASSQGTGVTDTQYF.

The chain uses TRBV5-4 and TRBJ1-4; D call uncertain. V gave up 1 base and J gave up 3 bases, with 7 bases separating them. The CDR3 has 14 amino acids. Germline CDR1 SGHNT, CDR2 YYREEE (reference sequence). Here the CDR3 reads CASSLYIANEKLFF. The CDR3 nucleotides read TGTGCCAGCAGCTTGTACATCGCTAATGAAAAACTGTTTTTT.

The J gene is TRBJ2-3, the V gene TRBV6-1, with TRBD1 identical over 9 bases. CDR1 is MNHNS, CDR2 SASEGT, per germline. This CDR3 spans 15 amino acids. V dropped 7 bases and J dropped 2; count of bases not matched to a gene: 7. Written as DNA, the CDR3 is TGTGCCAGCATACGGGACAGGGCCTACACAGATACGCAGTATTTT. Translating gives CASIRDRAYTDTQYF.

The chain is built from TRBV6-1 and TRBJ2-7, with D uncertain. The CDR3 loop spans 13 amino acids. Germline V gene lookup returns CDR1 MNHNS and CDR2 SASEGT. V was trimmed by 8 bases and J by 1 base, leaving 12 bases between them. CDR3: CASYRRDSYEQYF. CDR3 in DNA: TGTGCCAGCTACCGAAGGGATTCCTACGAGCAGTACTTC.